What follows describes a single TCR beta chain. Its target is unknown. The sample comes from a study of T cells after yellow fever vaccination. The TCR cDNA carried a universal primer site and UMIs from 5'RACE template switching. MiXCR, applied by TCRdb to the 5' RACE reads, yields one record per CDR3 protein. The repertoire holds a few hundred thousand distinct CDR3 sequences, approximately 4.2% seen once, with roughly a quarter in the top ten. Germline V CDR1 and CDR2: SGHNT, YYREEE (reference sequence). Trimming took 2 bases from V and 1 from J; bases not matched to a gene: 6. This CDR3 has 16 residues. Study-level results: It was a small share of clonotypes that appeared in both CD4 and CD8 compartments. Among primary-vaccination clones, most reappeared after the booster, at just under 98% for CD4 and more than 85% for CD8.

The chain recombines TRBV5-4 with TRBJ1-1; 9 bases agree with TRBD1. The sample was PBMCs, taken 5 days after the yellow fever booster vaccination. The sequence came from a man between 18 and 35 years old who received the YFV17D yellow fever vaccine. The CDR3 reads CASSLPQGARNTEAFF. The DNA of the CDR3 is TGTGCCAGCAGCTTACCACAGGGGGCAAGGAACACTGAAGCTTTCTTT.